A selection of T cell receptor beta chains follows, all from one sample in a study of identifying expanded T cells in peripheral blood. Assay used: immunoSEQ multiplex PCR; TCRdb lists only in-frame clones, some missing. The table includes 95,000 or so clones, 75% to 90% detected once. The sample comprised blood. The receptors derive from a person aged 18 to 75 in good health. Each CDR3 is given with its conserved first and last residue. A D gene is named only where the DNA matches it firmly. Some rows have no size entry. The others give once, few or many, or a class for an expanded clone.

d_call | j_call | clone_size | v_call | cdr3_aa | cdr3_nt
. | TRBJ1-3 | . | TRBV7-8 | CASSLFQGPGNTIYF | TGTGCCAGCAGCTTATTTCAGGGACCTGGAAACACCATATATTTT
TRBD1 | TRBJ2-2 | . | TRBV4-3 | CASKLGRGSTGELFF | TGCGCCAGCAAGTTGGGCAGGGGGAGCACCGGGGAGCTGTTTTTT
TRBD1 | TRBJ1-2 | . | TRBV4-1 | CASSQDPGTGGRGYTF | TGCGCCAGCAGCCAAGATCCTGGGACAGGGGGCCGGGGCTACACCTTC
TRBD1 | TRBJ1-5 | . | TRBV18 | CASSLQGAGSNQPQHF | TGTGCCAGCTCCTTACAGGGGGCGGGGAGCAATCAGCCCCAGCATTTT
TRBD2 | TRBJ2-5 | . | TRBV7-9 | CASSFPLAAQETQYF | TGTGCCAGCAGCTTCCCGCTAGCGGCCCAAGAGACCCAGTACTTC
. | TRBJ1-2 | . | TRBV27 | CASREGPLRAYGYTF | TGTGCCAGCAGAGAGGGGCCCCTAAGGGCCTATGGCTACACCTTC
. | TRBJ2-1 | . | TRBV5-1 | CASSSFLSHQETRLDNEQFF | TGCGCCAGCAGCTCATTTCTATCCCACCAAGAGACTAGACTCGACAATGAGCAGTTCTTC
TRBD1 | TRBJ2-1 | once | TRBV25-1 | CASSEYATGSYNEQFF | TGTGCCAGCAGTGAATATGCGACAGGGTCCTACAATGAGCAGTTCTTC
. | TRBJ1-5 | . | TRBV5-4 | CASSLDQGSQPQHF | TGTGCCAGCAGCTTGGACCAGGGCTCTCAGCCCCAGCATTTT
. | TRBJ2-7 | . | TRBV7-7 | CASSPTPQGSHEQYF | TGTGCCAGCAGCCCGACACCCCAGGGGTCCCACGAGCAGTACTTC
TRBD1 | TRBJ1-2 | . | TRBV4-3 | CASSQDGTVSNYGYTF | TGCGCCAGCAGCCAAGATGGGACAGTCTCTAACTATGGCTACACCTTC
TRBD1 | TRBJ1-1 | few | TRBV5-1 | CASSSEDRSEAFF | TGCGCCAGCAGCTCGGAGGACAGGTCTGAAGCTTTCTTT
. | TRBJ2-7 | . | TRBV19 | CASSIRTDYEQYF | TGTGCCAGTAGTATCCGGACAGACTACGAGCAGTACTTC
. | TRBJ2-7 | . | TRBV7-6 | CASSLRSRVHEQYF | TGTGCCAGCAGCTTAAGATCCAGGGTCCACGAGCAGTACTTC
TRBD1 | TRBJ1-1 | . | TRBV11-2 | CASSPVRGGNTEAFF | TGTGCCAGCAGCCCCGTGAGAGGGGGCAACACTGAAGCTTTCTTT
TRBD1 | TRBJ2-7 | . | TRBV2 | CASRLTGGSYEQYF | TGTGCCAGCAGGTTGACAGGGGGTTCCTACGAGCAGTACTTC
TRBD1 | TRBJ2-1 | . | TRBV4-3 | CASSHSGQFNEQFF | TGCGCCAGCAGCCACTCGGGACAGTTCAATGAGCAGTTCTTC
. | TRBJ1-5 | . | TRBV28 | CASSLTGMGNNQPQHF | TGTGCCAGCAGTTTAACCGGGATGGGGAACAATCAGCCCCAGCATTTT
. | TRBJ2-7 | . | TRBV11-2 | CASSTDSYEQYF | TGTGCCAGCAGTACGGACAGCTACGAGCAGTACTTC
. | TRBJ1-4 | few | TRBV6-1 | CASMRGTTNEKLFF | TGTGCCAGCATGCGAGGGACAACTAATGAAAAACTGTTTTTT
. | TRBJ2-1 | . | TRBV2 | CASSQGIGTYNEQFF | TGTGCCAGCAGCCAGGGGATCGGAACCTACAATGAGCAGTTCTTC
TRBD2 | TRBJ2-3 | . | TRBV10-3 | CAISLQLAGGANTQYF | TGTGCCATCAGTCTACAGCTAGCGGGGGGGGCAAATACGCAGTATTTT
. | TRBJ2-2 | . | TRBV5-1 | CASSARPTAGELFF | TGCGCCAGCAGCGCTCGACCCACGGCCGGGGAGCTGTTTTTT
TRBD1 | TRBJ1-5 | once | TRBV19 | CATGTGVYSNQPQHF | TGTGCCACCGGGACAGGGGTCTATAGCAATCAGCCCCAGCATTTT
TRBD1 | TRBJ2-1 | . | TRBV7-2 | CASSRLGGQGGDEQFF | TGTGCCAGCAGCCGCCTAGGGGGACAGGGCGGCGATGAGCAGTTCTTC
. | TRBJ2-7 | . | TRBV6-6 | CASNYADEQYF | TGTGCCAGCAATTACGCCGACGAGCAGTACTTC
TRBD1 | TRBJ1-2 | few | TRBV30 | CAWSFGDSGYTF | TGTGCCTGGAGTTTTGGGGACAGTGGCTACACCTTC
. | TRBJ1-3 | . | TRBV18 | CASSSTTGNTIYF | TGTGCCAGCTCGTCGACGACTGGAAACACCATATATTTT